This T cell receptor (beta chain) was sequenced in a study of OX40 agonist ivuxolimab in advanced cancers. The table came from immunoSEQ multiplex PCR; TCRdb's copy has only in-frame clones and leaves some out. Of about 84,000 clones in the sample, approximately 95% were seen once. CDR3 length: 12 amino acids. With 5 bases removed from V and 6 bases from J, the gap between germline ends came to 11 bases. Per germline, CDR1 LGHNA and CDR2 YNFKEQ. This chain links TRBV4-2 with TRBJ2-7; D tentatively reads TRBD1 or TRBD2 (6 bases each). The TCR originated in an adult with an advanced solid tumor such as melanoma, head and neck, liver or kidney cancer. Specimen: CD4+ or CD8+ T cells sorted from blood, collected in a trial of the OX40 agonist ivuxolimab. CDR3 sequence (DNA): TGTGCCAGCAGCTACGGAGGGGGCGAGCAGTACTTC. Its protein is CASSYGGGEQYF.